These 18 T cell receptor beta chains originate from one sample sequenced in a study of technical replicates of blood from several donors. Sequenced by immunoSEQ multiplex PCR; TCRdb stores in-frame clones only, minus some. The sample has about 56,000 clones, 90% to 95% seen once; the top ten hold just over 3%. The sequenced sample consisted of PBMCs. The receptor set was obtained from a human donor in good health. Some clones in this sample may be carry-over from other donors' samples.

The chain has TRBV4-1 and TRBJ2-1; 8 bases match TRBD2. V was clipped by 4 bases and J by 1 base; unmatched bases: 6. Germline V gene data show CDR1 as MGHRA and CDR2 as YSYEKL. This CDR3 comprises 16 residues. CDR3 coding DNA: TGCGCCAGCAGCCCCCCGGGGGGGTATTCCTACAATGAGCAGTTCTTC. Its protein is CASSPPGGYSYNEQFF.

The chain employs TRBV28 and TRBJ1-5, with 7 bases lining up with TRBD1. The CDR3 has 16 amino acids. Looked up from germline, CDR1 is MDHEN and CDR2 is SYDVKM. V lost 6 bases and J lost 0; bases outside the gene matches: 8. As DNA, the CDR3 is TGTGCCAGCAGACCGGACAGGAGAAATAGCAATCAGCCCCAGCATTTT. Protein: CASRPDRRNSNQPQHF. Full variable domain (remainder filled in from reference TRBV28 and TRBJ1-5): DVKVTQSSRYLVKRTGEKVFLECVQDMDHENMFWYRQDPGLGLRLIYFSYDVKMKEKGDIPEGYSVSREKKERFSLILESASTNQTSMYLCASRPDRRNSNQPQHFGDGTRLSIL.

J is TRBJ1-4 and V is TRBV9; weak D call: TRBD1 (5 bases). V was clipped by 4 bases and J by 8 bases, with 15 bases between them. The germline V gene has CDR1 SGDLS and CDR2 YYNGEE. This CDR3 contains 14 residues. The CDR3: CASSNPGVGEKLFF. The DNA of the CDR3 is TGTGCCAGCAGCAATCCGGGGGTGGGAGAAAAACTGTTTTTT.

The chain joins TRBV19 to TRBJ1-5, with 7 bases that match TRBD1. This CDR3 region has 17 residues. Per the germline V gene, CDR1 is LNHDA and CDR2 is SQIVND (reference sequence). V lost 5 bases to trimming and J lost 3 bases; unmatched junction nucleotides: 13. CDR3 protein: CASSPNRGHITNQPQHF. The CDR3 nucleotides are TGTGCCAGTAGTCCAAACAGGGGACACATAACCAATCAGCCCCAGCATTTT.

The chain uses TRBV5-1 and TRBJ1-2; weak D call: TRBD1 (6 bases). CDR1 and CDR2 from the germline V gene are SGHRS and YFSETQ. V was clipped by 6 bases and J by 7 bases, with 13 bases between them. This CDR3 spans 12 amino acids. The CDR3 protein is CASKDSGVGYTF. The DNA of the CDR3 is TGCGCCAGCAAGGACAGTGGGGTTGGCTACACCTTC.

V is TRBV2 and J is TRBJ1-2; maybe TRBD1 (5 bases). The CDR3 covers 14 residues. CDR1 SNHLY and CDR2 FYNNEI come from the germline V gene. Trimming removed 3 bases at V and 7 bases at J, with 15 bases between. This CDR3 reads CASSDLAREGGYTF. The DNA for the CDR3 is TGTGCCAGCAGTGACCTAGCCAGGGAGGGTGGCTACACCTTC.

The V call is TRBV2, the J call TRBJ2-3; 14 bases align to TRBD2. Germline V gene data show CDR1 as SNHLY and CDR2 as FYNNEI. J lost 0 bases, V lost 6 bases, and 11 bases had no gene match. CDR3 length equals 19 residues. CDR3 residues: CASSRIRTSGRTSTDTQYF. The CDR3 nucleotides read TGTGCCAGCAGCAGAATCCGGACTAGCGGGAGGACTAGCACAGATACGCAGTATTTT.

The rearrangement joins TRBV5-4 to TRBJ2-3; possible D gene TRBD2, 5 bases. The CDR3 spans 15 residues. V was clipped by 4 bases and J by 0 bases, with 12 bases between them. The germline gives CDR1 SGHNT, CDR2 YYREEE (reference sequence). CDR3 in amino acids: CASSETGFSTDTQYF. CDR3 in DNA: TGTGCCAGCAGCGAGACGGGATTCAGCACAGATACGCAGTATTTT.

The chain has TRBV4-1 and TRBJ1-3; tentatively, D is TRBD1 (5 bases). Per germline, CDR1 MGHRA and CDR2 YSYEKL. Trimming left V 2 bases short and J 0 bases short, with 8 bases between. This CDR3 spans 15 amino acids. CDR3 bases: TGCGCCAGCAGCCAAACGGACATCTCTGGAAACACCATATATTTT. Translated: CASSQTDISGNTIYF.

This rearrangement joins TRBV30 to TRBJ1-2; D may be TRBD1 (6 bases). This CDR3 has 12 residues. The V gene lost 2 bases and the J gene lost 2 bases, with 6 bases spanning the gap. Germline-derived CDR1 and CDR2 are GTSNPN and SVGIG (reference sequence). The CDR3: CAWSTGNYGYTF. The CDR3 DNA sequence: TGTGCCTGGAGTACAGGGAACTATGGCTACACCTTC.

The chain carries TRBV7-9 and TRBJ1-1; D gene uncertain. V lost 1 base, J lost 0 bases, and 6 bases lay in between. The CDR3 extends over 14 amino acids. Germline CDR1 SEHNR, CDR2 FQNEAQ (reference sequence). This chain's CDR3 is CASSLVTVNTEAFF. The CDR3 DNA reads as TGTGCCAGCAGCTTAGTTACAGTGAACACTGAAGCTTTCTTT.

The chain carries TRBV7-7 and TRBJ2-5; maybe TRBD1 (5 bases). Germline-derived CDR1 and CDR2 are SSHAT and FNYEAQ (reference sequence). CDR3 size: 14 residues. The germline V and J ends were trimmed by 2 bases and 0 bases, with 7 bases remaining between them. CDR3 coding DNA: TGTGCCAGCAGCTTAACAGGAAACCAAGAGACCCAGTACTTC. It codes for CASSLTGNQETQYF.

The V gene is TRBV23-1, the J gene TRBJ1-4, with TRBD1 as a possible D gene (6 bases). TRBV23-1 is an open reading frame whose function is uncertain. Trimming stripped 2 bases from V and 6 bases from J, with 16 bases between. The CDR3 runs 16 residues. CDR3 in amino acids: CASSQPKTGWHEKLFF. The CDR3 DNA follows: TGCGCCAGCAGTCAACCAAAGACAGGTTGGCATGAAAAACTGTTTTTT.

CDR3 residues: CAISGGLAGVYEQYF. The CDR3 DNA reads TGTGCCATCTCCGGAGGACTAGCGGGAGTGTACGAGCAGTACTTC. The genes are TRBV10-3 and TRBJ2-7, with 13 bases lining up with TRBD2. CDR1 and CDR2 from the germline V gene are ENHRY and SYGVKD. The CDR3 consists of 15 residues. V shed 8 bases, J shed 4 bases, and the junction held 8 bases outside the gene matches.

The CDR3: CASTAGQGFYQPQHF. The CDR3 nucleotides are TGTGCCAGCACGGCGGGACAGGGATTTTACCAGCCCCAGCATTTT. The chain employs TRBV6-1 and TRBJ1-5, with 9 bases matching TRBD1. The CDR3 extends over 15 amino acids. Germline loops: CDR1 MNHNS, CDR2 SASEGT. V lost 7 bases, J lost 7 bases, and 11 bases stayed unmatched.

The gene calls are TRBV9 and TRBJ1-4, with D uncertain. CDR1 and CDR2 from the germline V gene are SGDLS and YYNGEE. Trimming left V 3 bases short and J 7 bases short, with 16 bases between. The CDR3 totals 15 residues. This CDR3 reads CASSALEGIAEKLFF. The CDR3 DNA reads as TGTGCCAGCAGCGCCTTAGAGGGAATTGCTGAAAAACTGTTTTTT.

In nucleotides, the CDR3 is TGTGCCTGGAGTTCCCCGCGGGGAAATAGCAATCAGCCCCAGCATTTT. Protein sequence: CAWSSPRGNSNQPQHF. This chain connects TRBV30 to TRBJ1-5; D unresolved. The V gene lost 2 bases and the J gene lost 0 bases, with 14 bases spanning the gap. Looked up from germline, CDR1 is GTSNPN and CDR2 is SVGIG (reference sequence). The CDR3 spans 16 residues.

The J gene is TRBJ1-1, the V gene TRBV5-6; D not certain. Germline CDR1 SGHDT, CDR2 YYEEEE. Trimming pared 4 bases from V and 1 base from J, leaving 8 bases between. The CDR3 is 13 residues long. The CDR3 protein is CASSRSGNTEAFF. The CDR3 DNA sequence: TGTGCCAGCAGCCGGTCGGGGAACACTGAAGCTTTCTTT.